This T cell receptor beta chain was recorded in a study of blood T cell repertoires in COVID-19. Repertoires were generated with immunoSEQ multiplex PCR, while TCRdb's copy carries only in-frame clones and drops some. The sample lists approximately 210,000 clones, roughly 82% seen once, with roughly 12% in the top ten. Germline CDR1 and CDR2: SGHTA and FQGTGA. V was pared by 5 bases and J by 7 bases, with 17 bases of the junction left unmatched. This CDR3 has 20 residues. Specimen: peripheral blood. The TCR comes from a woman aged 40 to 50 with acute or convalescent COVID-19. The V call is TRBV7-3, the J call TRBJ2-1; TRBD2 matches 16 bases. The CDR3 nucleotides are TGTGCCAGCAGCCTAGCCCCGGGACTAGCGGGGGGGCGGTCACATAATGAGCAGTTCTTC. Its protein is CASSLAPGLAGGRSHNEQFF.